The rows below give T cell receptor beta chains drawn from one sample of a study of PD-L1 blockade in urothelial cancer. Repertoires were generated with immunoSEQ multiplex PCR, while TCRdb's copy carries only in-frame clones and drops some. The sample contains 30,000 to 50,000 clones, about 89% of which appear only once. This material consisted of PBMCs, taken around atezolizumab (anti-PD-L1) treatment. These TCRs come from a man between 60 and 75 years old with urothelial cancer. CDR3s include the opening cysteine and the closing phenylalanine or tryptophan. A D gene is named only where the DNA matches it firmly. Some rows mark clone size as missing; the rest say once, few, many or name a class of expanded clone.

d_call,j_call,clone_size,v_call,cdr3_aa,cdr3_nt
TRBD1,TRBJ2-7,NA,TRBV9,CASSLGTVSYEQYF,TGTGCCAGCAGCCTCGGGACAGTCTCCTACGAGCAGTACTTC
NA,TRBJ1-2,NA,TRBV5-1,CASNGSPQGTFLYGYTF,TGCGCCAGCAATGGAAGTCCTCAGGGTACCTTTCTCTATGGCTACACCTTC
NA,TRBJ1-5,NA,TRBV11-1,CASSQGQTGQPQHF,TGTGCCAGCAGTCAAGGACAGACCGGTCAGCCCCAGCATTTT
TRBD1,TRBJ1-2,NA,TRBV4-2,CASSPGTGEHYGYTF,TGTGCCAGCAGCCCTGGGACAGGCGAGCACTATGGCTACACCTTC
NA,TRBJ1-5,once,TRBV27,CASSFLAGSPQPQHF,TGTGCCAGCAGTTTTCTCGCAGGGTCGCCTCAGCCCCAGCATTTT
NA,TRBJ2-3,NA,TRBV27,CASSLYVLADTQYF,TGTGCCAGCAGTTTATATGTCCTCGCAGATACGCAGTATTTT
NA,TRBJ2-5,NA,TRBV5-1,CASSLRGPGVETQYF,TGCGCCAGCAGCCTACGGGGCCCGGGGGTGGAGACCCAGTACTTC
TRBD1,TRBJ2-5,NA,TRBV9,CASSSGQGAGETQYF,TGTGCCAGCAGCTCTGGACAGGGGGCGGGTGAGACCCAGTACTTC
NA,TRBJ2-3,once,TRBV7-9,CASSLRQAATDTQYF,TGTGCCAGCAGCTTAAGACAGGCGGCAACAGATACGCAGTATTTT
TRBD1,TRBJ2-6,NA,TRBV6-1,CASSQGAGANVLTF,TGTGCCAGCAGTCAGGGGGCTGGGGCCAACGTCCTGACTTTC
TRBD2,TRBJ2-7,NA,TRBV7-9,CASSSSGGILEQYF,TGTGCCAGCAGCTCATCGGGAGGGATTCTAGAGCAGTACTTC
TRBD2,TRBJ2-1,NA,TRBV19,CASTPSPGLAGGYDEQFF,TGTGCCAGTACCCCATCCCCTGGACTAGCGGGGGGGTACGATGAGCAGTTCTTC
TRBD1,TRBJ2-5,few,TRBV5-1,CASRPMTGEGTQYF,TGCGCCAGCAGACCTATGACAGGGGAAGGGACCCAGTACTTC
NA,TRBJ1-2,NA,TRBV4-2,CASSQADRSYGYTF,TGTGCCAGCAGCCAGGCTGACAGAAGCTATGGCTACACCTTC
NA,TRBJ2-3,NA,TRBV7-2,CASSLRRTTDTQYF,TGTGCCAGCAGCTTAAGACGGACTACAGATACGCAGTATTTT
NA,TRBJ2-3,NA,TRBV11-2,CASSSGDFTDTQYF,TGTGCCAGCAGCTCCGGCGACTTCACAGATACGCAGTATTTT
NA,TRBJ2-2,NA,TRBV7-3,CASSLNQGASTGELFF,TGTGCCAGCAGCTTAAACCAGGGTGCCTCTACGGGGGAGCTGTTTTTT
TRBD2,TRBJ2-3,NA,TRBV4-2,CASSRRLAGGPTDTQYF,TGTGCCAGCAGCAGACGACTAGCGGGAGGGCCGACAGATACGCAGTATTTT
TRBD1,TRBJ1-1,NA,TRBV7-9,CASSLGTGGLLSTEAFF,TGTGCCAGCAGCTTAGGGACAGGGGGTTTGCTTTCCACTGAAGCTTTCTTT
NA,TRBJ2-1,NA,TRBV11-3,CASSLTGDNEQFF,TGTGCCAGCAGCCTGACAGGCGACAATGAGCAGTTCTTC
TRBD2,TRBJ2-3,NA,TRBV7-2,CASSYTGGPDTQYF,TGTGCCAGCAGCTACACGGGAGGGCCAGATACGCAGTATTTT
TRBD1,TRBJ2-7,NA,TRBV2,CASSGQGEGYEQYF,TGTGCCAGCAGTGGACAGGGGGAAGGATACGAGCAGTACTTC
NA,TRBJ2-5,once,TRBV7-9,CASATRGGQETQYF,TGTGCCAGCGCTACGCGGGGAGGCCAAGAGACCCAGTACTTC
NA,TRBJ2-1,few,TRBV18,CASSPQGNEDEQFF,TGTGCCAGCTCACCCCAGGGGAATGAGGATGAGCAGTTCTTC
NA,TRBJ1-2,NA,TRBV5-5,CASRDSNYGYTF,TGTGCCAGCAGGGACAGCAACTATGGCTACACCTTC
TRBD2,TRBJ2-2,NA,TRBV29-1,CSVEIGGMNTGELFF,TGCAGCGTTGAGATCGGGGGGATGAACACCGGGGAGCTGTTTTTT
NA,TRBJ2-1,NA,TRBV6-6,CASSRPGNEQFF,TGTGCCAGCAGTCGCCCAGGGAATGAGCAGTTCTTC
TRBD1,TRBJ1-4,NA,TRBV7-9,CASSLGTGGGKLFF,TGTGCCAGCAGCTTAGGGACAGGGGGGGGAAAACTGTTTTTT
TRBD1,TRBJ2-1,NA,TRBV11-3,CASSLSPGQTQFF,TGTGCCAGCAGCCTAAGCCCGGGACAGACTCAGTTCTTC
NA,TRBJ1-3,NA,TRBV7-2,CASSLGGGGNTIYF,TGTGCCAGCAGCTTAGGAGGGGGTGGAAACACCATATATTTT
NA,TRBJ2-4,NA,TRBV12-5,CASETDSEIIQYF,TGTGCTAGTGAGACGGACAGCGAGATCATTCAGTACTTC
NA,TRBJ1-3,NA,TRBV28,CASSPTPGGEGYSGNTIYF,TGTGCCAGCAGTCCTACCCCGGGGGGCGAGGGTTACTCTGGAAACACCATATATTTT
TRBD1,TRBJ2-1,NA,TRBV13,CASSPGTGRDEQFF,TGTGCCAGCAGCCCCGGGACAGGGAGGGATGAGCAGTTCTTC
TRBD2,TRBJ2-3,NA,TRBV28,CASSLPGLASTDTQYF,TGTGCCAGCAGTTTGCCTGGACTAGCGAGCACAGATACGCAGTATTTT
NA,TRBJ1-2,NA,TRBV7-2,CASSLVSVGYTF,TGTGCCAGCAGCTTAGTCTCGGTTGGCTACACCTTC
NA,TRBJ2-3,NA,TRBV10-1,CASSVGGVDTDTQYF,TGCGCCAGCAGTGTAGGAGGAGTTGACACAGATACGCAGTATTTT
NA,TRBJ2-7,NA,TRBV9,CASSVTQGSEQYF,TGTGCCAGCAGCGTCACTCAGGGATCCGAGCAGTACTTC
NA,TRBJ1-5,NA,TRBV6-1,CASSELAGQPQHF,TGTGCCAGCAGTGAACTAGCGGGTCAGCCCCAGCATTTT
NA,TRBJ2-3,NA,TRBV2,CASRPRSTDTQYF,TGTGCCAGCAGGCCGCGGAGCACAGATACGCAGTATTTT
TRBD1,TRBJ2-7,NA,TRBV19,CASRPGTGSSYEQYF,TGTGCCAGTAGACCCGGGACAGGGTCGTCCTACGAGCAGTACTTC
TRBD1,TRBJ1-5,NA,TRBV2,CASSEGSGGRQPQHF,TGTGCCAGCAGTGAAGGCTCAGGGGGACGTCAGCCCCAGCATTTT
TRBD1,TRBJ2-7,NA,TRBV5-1,CASSFRPGTGDYEQYF,TGCGCCAGCAGCTTTCGCCCCGGGACAGGGGATTACGAGCAGTACTTC
TRBD1,TRBJ2-6,once,TRBV7-9,CASSLERQGATGANVLTF,TGTGCCAGCAGCTTAGAAAGACAGGGGGCTACTGGGGCCAACGTCCTGACTTTC
TRBD1,TRBJ2-2,once,TRBV9,CASSVGQALNTGELFF,TGTGCCAGCAGCGTGGGACAGGCGCTGAACACCGGGGAGCTGTTTTTT
NA,TRBJ1-2,NA,TRBV6-5,CASSPPGPYGYTF,TGTGCCAGCAGTCCTCCAGGGCCCTATGGCTACACCTTC
NA,TRBJ2-3,once,TRBV14,CASSQYAYGTQYF,TGTGCCAGCAGCCAATATGCCTACGGTACGCAGTATTTT
NA,TRBJ2-1,NA,TRBV19,CASTTPPNEQFF,TGTGCCAGTACAACTCCACCGAATGAGCAGTTCTTC
NA,TRBJ1-2,NA,TRBV4-3,CASSQDSWGQANYGYTF,TGCGCCAGCAGCCAAGATAGCTGGGGGCAAGCTAACTATGGCTACACCTTC